These 3 T cell receptor beta chains share one sample of origin, sequenced in a study of CD8+CD57+ T cells in acquired aplastic anemia. Patients who underwent sequencing had shown CD8+CD57+ cell expansion by flow cytometry. Using genomic DNA as the template, TCR beta VDJ and CDR3 profiling was carried out. Via MiXCR, TCRdb re-called the reads, giving one row per CDR3 protein. The data hold about 160,000 distinct CDR3 sequences, with about 64% observed a single time. Sequenced input: sorted CD4+, CD8+, or CD8+CD57+ T cells (not recorded which) from PBMCs. Receptors originate from a human donor with aplastic anemia.

This clonotype has just a few counts. The chain has TRBV24-1 and TRBJ2-5, with D uncertain. CDR3 length equals 13 residues. Deletions cut 3 bases from V and 0 bases from J, with 4 bases between. Germline assignment: CDR1 KGHDR and CDR2 SFDVKD. CDR3 loop: CATSDLYQETQYF. CDR3 nucleotide sequence: TGTGCCACCAGTGATCTGTACCAAGAGACCCAGTACTTC.

The chain links TRBV24-1 to TRBJ2-1; 8 bases are a match to TRBD1. This CDR3 has 16 residues. With 4 bases clipped from V and 4 bases from J, the junction kept 8 bases outside the gene matches. Germline V gene data show CDR1 as KGHDR and CDR2 as SFDVKD. In DNA, the CDR3 is TGTGCCACCAGTGAAACCGGGACAGGCGATTACAATGAGCAGTTCTTC. Translation gives CATSETGTGDYNEQFF.

The V and J genes are TRBV7-2 and TRBJ1-4; no firm D call. V was shortened by 3 bases and J by 8 bases, with 19 bases between the two germline ends. Germline V gene data show CDR1 as SGHTA and CDR2 as FQGNSA. This CDR3 is built from 16 residues. In DNA form, the CDR3 reads TGTGCCAGCAGCTTTGGTTTCGGCCGCCGCGACGAAAAACTGTTTTTT. It encodes CASSFGFGRRDEKLFF.